The 26 T cell receptor beta chains reported below all come from one sample, sequenced in a study of blood T cells in healthy people across ages. A second PCR, run for 7 to 11 cycles, used a sample-barcoded 5' primer plus a J-beta primer mix. MiXCR was run by TCRdb on the 5' RACE reads, yielding one entry per CDR3 protein. This sample has about 1,400,000 distinct CDR3 sequences, with approximately 59% found just once. Sequences were obtained from blood. These receptor sequences come from a young man in good health.

A note on this clonotype: This CDR3 is missing its conserved last phenylalanine or tryptophan, likely due to a read error. The chain is built from TRBV12-3 or TRBV12-4 and TRBJ2-7; D ambiguous. The CDR3 runs to 12 residues. Trimming removed 2 bases at V and 8 bases at J, with 10 bases between. CDR3 sequence: CASSLSRNKQYL. The CDR3 nucleotides are TGTGCCAGCAGTTTAAGTCGCAATAAGCAGTACTTA.

This chain connects TRBV4-3 to TRBJ2-7; D is undetermined. Gene TRBJ2-5 matches the end of the DNA better, so the J call may be wrong. The CDR3 totals 15 residues. Germline-derived CDR1 and CDR2 are LGHNA and YSLEER. The CDR3 sequence is CASSQDGHKSLTQYF. CDR3 nucleotides: TGCGCCAGCAGCCAAGATGGGCACAAGTCCCTGACCCAGTACTTC.

This clonotype came up a few times. J is TRBJ2-7 and V is TRBV2; 9 bases agree with TRBD1. V lost 5 bases, J lost 2 bases, and 10 bases stayed unmatched. This CDR3 has 16 residues. CDR1 SNHLY and CDR2 FYNNEI come from the germline V gene. The CDR3 loop reads CASSPTIGDRAYEQYF. The CDR3 bases are TGTGCCAGCAGTCCCACAATAGGGGACAGGGCCTACGAGCAGTACTTC.

This clonotype was counted a few times. V is TRBV9 and J is TRBJ1-6, with D hard to call. This CDR3 is 16 amino acids long. V was clipped by 3 bases and J by 10 bases, with 20 bases between them. Germline V gene data show CDR1 as SGDLS and CDR2 as YYNGEE. CDR3 protein: CASSERTASTGSPLHF. CDR3 DNA: TGTGCCAGCAGCGAGAGGACGGCATCTACCGGGTCACCCCTCCACTTT.

V usage is TRBV29-1 and J usage is TRBJ2-3; a weak D match, TRBD2 (6 bases). V was trimmed by 0 bases and J by 6 bases, leaving 13 bases between them. CDR3 length equals 14 residues. Germline V gene lookup returns CDR1 SQVTM and CDR2 ANQGSEA. In DNA, the CDR3 is TGCAGCGTTGAAGATAAACTAGCTGCGGATACGCAGTATTTT. Protein: CSVEDKLAADTQYF.

The chain employs TRBV12-3 or TRBV12-4 and TRBJ1-1, with D perhaps TRBD1 (5 bases). The CDR3 extends over 12 amino acids. The V end was cut by 8 bases, the J end by 3 bases, with 10 bases between. CDR3 sequence reads: CASGDSYTEAFF. In DNA, the CDR3 is TGTGCCAGCGGAGACAGTTACACTGAAGCTTTCTTT.

This rearrangement joins TRBV9 to TRBJ1-2; no clear D. This CDR3 has 13 residues. CDR1 and CDR2 from the germline V gene are SGDLS and YYNGEE. Trimming took 0 bases from V and 6 from J, leaving 9 bases between them. CDR3 DNA: TGTGCCAGCAGCGTAGCATCCGGGAATGGCTACACCTTC. It codes for CASSVASGNGYTF.

CDR3 in amino acids: CASSVELGVDSGANVLTF. In DNA, the CDR3 is TGTGCCAGCAGCGTAGAACTAGGTGTCGACTCTGGGGCCAACGTCCTGACTTTC. The rearrangement links TRBV9 to TRBJ2-6; possibly TRBD2 for D (5 bases). The CDR3 sequence is 18 residues long. CDR1 is SGDLS, CDR2 YYNGEE, per germline. V was cut by 0 bases and J by 0 bases, with 13 bases left in between.

V gene TRBV7-9 combines with J gene TRBJ2-7; 9 nucleotides agree with TRBD2. V trimming: 5 bases; J trimming: 0 bases; junction bases outside the gene matches: 8. Germline CDR1 SEHNR, CDR2 FQNEAQ (reference sequence). CDR3 length equals 16 residues. The CDR3 region has the DNA TGTGCCAGCAGCGCAAGCACTAGCGGGCCCTCCTACGAGCAGTACTTC. Amino acids: CASSASTSGPSYEQYF.

The rearrangement uses TRBV3-1 and TRBJ2-1; no clear D gene. The V end lost 2 bases, the J end lost 8 bases, and 10 bases lay between the germline ends. The length of the CDR3 is 13 residues. Germline CDR1 and CDR2: LGHDT and YNNKEL (reference sequence). CDR3 region: CASSQIVGYEQFF. CDR3 DNA: TGTGCCAGCAGCCAAATCGTGGGTTATGAGCAGTTCTTC.

V and J are TRBV5-5 and TRBJ2-5, with a weak D call TRBD2 (6 bases). The assigned J gene may be wrong: the sequence end matches TRBJ2-4 better. The germline V gene encodes CDR1 SGHKS and CDR2 YYEKEE (reference sequence). This CDR3 comprises 17 residues. The CDR3 DNA reads TGTGCCAGCAGCTTGGTGCCCCACGGGGACTCCACAAACATTCAGTACTTC. Its protein is CASSLVPHGDSTNIQYF.

The chain uses TRBV29-1 and TRBJ2-5, with D tentatively TRBD2 (5 bases). The germline gives CDR1 SQVTM, CDR2 ANQGSEA. This CDR3 contains 14 residues. V was trimmed by 7 bases and J by 5 bases, leaving 20 bases between them. The CDR3 here is CSAIASGWRETQYF. CDR3 DNA: TGCAGCGCCATCGCATCCGGGTGGAGGGAGACCCAGTACTTC.

The chain uses TRBV27 and TRBJ1-4; possibly TRBD1 for D (5 bases). This CDR3 is 15 amino acids long. Germline V CDR1 and CDR2: MNHEY, SMNVEV (reference sequence). V gave up 0 bases and J gave up 5 bases, with 10 bases separating them. The CDR3 nucleotides read TGTGCCAGCAGTTTATCAGGGGCCGCGAATGAAAAACTGTTTTTT. It is translated as CASSLSGAANEKLFF. Drawing the rest from reference TRBV27 and TRBJ1-4, the complete variable domain is EAQVTQNPRYLITVTGKKLTVTCSQNMNHEYMSWYRQDPGLGLRQIYYSMNVEVTDKGDVPEGYKVSRKEKRNFPLILESPSPNQTSLYFCASSLSGAANEKLFFGSGTQLSVL.

The chain is built from TRBV28 and TRBJ2-6, with D uncertain. Germline CDR1 MDHEN, CDR2 SYDVKM. The CDR3 spans 17 residues. The germline V and J ends were trimmed by 6 bases and 0 bases, with 15 bases remaining between them. CDR3 residues: CASSRNGLDSGANVLTF. The CDR3, as DNA: TGTGCCAGCAGCCGAAACGGCCTCGACTCTGGGGCCAACGTCCTGACTTTC.

The chain joins TRBV10-1 to TRBJ2-5; 11 bases line up with TRBD2. CDR1 and CDR2 (germline): WNHNN, SYGVQD (reference sequence). The CDR3 consists of 15 residues. V shed 7 bases, J shed 11 bases, and the junction held 15 bases outside the gene matches. CDR3 sequence reads: CASTLAGGPGDEQYF. DNA for the CDR3: TGCGCCAGCACCTTAGCGGGAGGGCCGGGTGATGAGCAGTACTTC.

The chain uses TRBV4-1 and TRBJ2-7; either TRBD1 or TRBD2 may fit D (5 bases each). The V gene's germline CDR1 is MGHRA and CDR2 YSYEKL. V was trimmed by 4 bases and J by 6 bases, leaving 16 bases between them. The CDR3 has 14 residues. This chain's CDR3 is CASSLGRGYVEQYF. The CDR3 nucleotides are TGCGCCAGCAGCCTGGGACGGGGCTACGTCGAGCAGTACTTC.

This rearrangement joins TRBV27 to TRBJ2-1, with TRBD2 matching over 9 bases. J was trimmed by 6 bases and V by 7 bases; bases with no gene match: 10. The CDR3 length is 15 residues. Germline values: CDR1 MNHEY, CDR2 SMNVEV (reference sequence). The CDR3 DNA sequence: TGTGCCAGCAATCCTCTAGCGGGACGACCCAATGAGCAGTTCTTC. Amino acids: CASNPLAGRPNEQFF.

CDR3 nucleotide sequence: TGTGCCAGCAGCTTAGTACCGGGGGCCGGTGGCTACACCTTC. This translates into CASSLVPGAGGYTF. This chain connects TRBV7-9 to TRBJ1-2, with TRBD1 as a possible D gene (6 bases). V lost 1 base and J lost 7, with 13 bases in between. CDR3 length: 14 amino acids. Germline values: CDR1 SEHNR, CDR2 FQNEAQ (reference sequence).

The V gene is TRBV28, the J gene TRBJ1-5, with TRBD1 matching 7 bases. The CDR3 spans 18 residues. Germline V gene lookup returns CDR1 MDHEN and CDR2 SYDVKM. V lost 5 bases to trimming and J lost 10 bases; unmatched junction nucleotides: 23. CDR3 region: CASSRLPATGNHRRPQHF. In DNA, the CDR3 is TGTGCCAGCAGTCGCCTCCCCGCGACAGGGAACCATAGGAGACCCCAGCATTTT.

This chain joins TRBV20-1 and TRBJ2-7, with D possibly being TRBD1 (5 bases). CDR1 and CDR2 (germline): DFQATT, SNEGSKA (reference sequence). V was shortened by 4 bases and J by 5 bases, with 18 bases between the two germline ends. The CDR3 loop spans 14 amino acids. The CDR3 loop is CSANPTAYYDEQYF. Written as DNA, the CDR3 is TGCAGTGCTAACCCGACAGCCTACTACGACGAGCAGTACTTC.

This chain uses TRBV25-1 with TRBJ2-7; D possibly uses TRBD1 or TRBD2 (6 bases each). Trimming stripped 6 bases from V and 1 base from J, with 16 bases between. The CDR3 has 15 residues. Per germline, CDR1 MGHDK and CDR2 SYGVNS. CDR3 DNA sequence: TGTGCCAGCAGGGAAACAGGGAGGATTTCCTACGAGCAGTACTTC. Protein sequence: CASRETGRISYEQYF.

This rearrangement joins TRBV7-9 to TRBJ1-4; TRBD1 agrees at 7 bases. Germline assignment: CDR1 SEHNR and CDR2 FQNEAQ (reference sequence). V was clipped by 3 bases and J by 7 bases; unmatched bases: 5. The CDR3 loop spans 14 amino acids. DNA for the CDR3: TGTGCCAGCAGCTTCGCAGGGGGAGGTGAAAAACTGTTTTTT. It yields the protein CASSFAGGGEKLFF. Looking up the rest from reference TRBV7-9 and TRBJ1-4 gives the full variable domain: DTGVSQNPRHKITKRGQNVTFRCDPISEHNRLYWYRQTLGQGPEFLTYFQNEAQLEKSRLLSDRFSAERPKGSFSTLEIQRTEQGDSAMYLCASSFAGGGEKLFFGSGTQLSVL.

The CDR3 nucleotides are TGTGCCAGCAGCTCTCACCGTACGGGGATGGGAGAGACCCAGTACTTC. Residues: CASSSHRTGMGETQYF. J is TRBJ2-5 and V is TRBV11-3, with a tentative D call TRBD2 (5 bases). The V gene's germline CDR1 is SGHNT and CDR2 YENEEA. Trimming stripped 4 bases from V and 4 bases from J, with 19 bases between. CDR3 length equals 16 residues.

V is TRBV24-1 and J is TRBJ1-2, with TRBD1 matching 12 bases. This CDR3 comprises 16 residues. The germline CDR1 and CDR2 sequences are KGHDR and SFDVKD. Trimming removed 3 bases from V and 6 bases from J; junction bases left unmatched: 7. CDR3 amino acids: CATSDVGTGGKNGYTF. In nucleotides, the CDR3 is TGTGCCACCAGTGATGTTGGGACAGGGGGCAAAAATGGCTACACCTTC.

The CDR3, as DNA: TGCGCCAGCAGCCCGGACAGTACGGGCCTCTACAATGAGCAGTTCTTC. Its translation is CASSPDSTGLYNEQFF. The chain joins TRBV5-1 to TRBJ2-1; D is possibly TRBD1 (6 bases). Trimming pared 4 bases from V and 3 bases from J, leaving 17 bases between. The germline V gene has CDR1 SGHRS and CDR2 YFSETQ. There are 16 residues in the CDR3.

The V call is TRBV7-9, the J call TRBJ2-4, with 7 bases fitting TRBD2. With 1 base clipped from V and 1 base from J, the junction kept 16 bases outside the gene matches. This CDR3 has 20 residues. Per the germline V gene, CDR1 is SEHNR and CDR2 is FQNEAQ (reference sequence). CDR3 coding DNA: TGTGCCAGCAGCTTAGAGGCTAGCGGAATCGGGACTGAGGCCAAAAACATTCAGTACTTC. Residues: CASSLEASGIGTEAKNIQYF.